Shown below are 14 T cell receptor beta chains from a single sample sequenced in a study of blood T cell repertoires in COVID-19. Method: immunoSEQ multiplex PCR; TCRdb's copy keeps in-frame clones and lacks some. The sample lists 300,000 to 400,000 clones; around 88% were seen once. Material for sequencing was peripheral blood. These receptors were taken from a man aged 30 to 39 with active or convalescent COVID-19.

The chain has TRBV24-1 and TRBJ2-1; a weak D match, TRBD1 (5 bases). V was shortened by 4 bases and J by 8 bases, with 11 bases between the two germline ends. Germline assignment: CDR1 KGHDR and CDR2 SFDVKD. The CDR3 runs 13 residues. The CDR3 nucleotides read TGTGCCACCAGTGACGACAGTATGGATGAGCAGTTCTTC. It codes for CATSDDSMDEQFF.

This chain connects TRBV29-1 to TRBJ2-4; D call uncertain. The CDR3 has 13 residues. The germline gives CDR1 SQVTM, CDR2 ANQGSEA. The V end was cut by 7 bases, the J end by 6 bases, with 16 bases between. CDR3 sequence reads: CSGVPPSGNIQYF. CDR3 nucleotides: TGCAGCGGTGTACCGCCTTCAGGAAACATTCAGTACTTC.

A single count supports this clone. The chain recombines TRBV2 with TRBJ2-3; D is possibly TRBD1 (6 bases). The CDR3 loop spans 14 amino acids. V was shortened by 5 bases and J by 1 base, with 10 bases between the two germline ends. The V gene's germline CDR1 is SNHLY and CDR2 FYNNEI. In DNA, the CDR3 is TGTGCCAGCAGTAAGGGGACACGCACAGATACGCAGTATTTT. This encodes CASSKGTRTDTQYF.

The rearrangement links TRBV29-1 to TRBJ1-2; perhaps TRBD1 as D (6 bases). The V gene's germline CDR1 is SQVTM and CDR2 ANQGSEA. The germline V and J ends were trimmed by 0 bases and 7 bases, with 12 bases remaining between them. This CDR3 is 13 amino acids long. The CDR3 DNA is TGCAGCGTTGAAGAACCACAGGGATCTGGCTACACCTTC. Amino acid sequence: CSVEEPQGSGYTF. Drawing the rest from reference TRBV29-1 and TRBJ1-2, the complete variable domain is SAVISQKPSRDICQRGTSLTIQCQVDSQVTMMFWYRQQPGQSLTLIATANQGSEATYESGFVIDKFPISRPNLTFSTLTVSNMSPEDSSIYLCSVEEPQGSGYTFGSGTRLTVV.

This clone occurred once. This chain uses TRBV3-1 (or the pseudogene TRBV3-2) with TRBJ1-6; 10 nucleotides agree with TRBD1. Germline V gene sequence: CDR1 LGHDT, CDR2 YNNKEL (reference sequence). V was pared by 4 bases and J by 7 bases, with 10 bases of the junction left unmatched. The length of the CDR3 is 17 residues. CDR3 sequence: CASSPSLPGQGNSPLHF. CDR3 DNA: TGTGCCAGCAGCCCCTCGTTGCCGGGACAGGGGAATTCACCCCTCCACTTT.

The chain couples TRBV5-5 to TRBJ1-5; possible D gene TRBD1, 5 bases. This CDR3 region has 15 residues. V was cut by 4 bases and J by 3 bases, with 14 bases left in between. Germline lookup yields CDR1 SGHKS and CDR2 YYEKEE (reference sequence). The CDR3 reads CASSPSTEFNQPQHF. CDR3 nucleotides: TGTGCCAGCAGCCCGTCGACAGAATTCAATCAGCCCCAGCATTTT.

The chain combines TRBV6-5 with TRBJ2-7; TRBD2 might be the D (6 bases). This CDR3 has 14 amino acids. Germline lookup yields CDR1 MNHEY and CDR2 SVGAGI. V was shortened by 4 bases and J by 6 bases, with 16 bases between the two germline ends. The CDR3 spells CASSSMSGASEQYF. CDR3 sequence (DNA): TGTGCCAGCAGTTCCATGTCGGGAGCCAGCGAGCAGTACTTC.

The chain joins TRBV7-3 to TRBJ1-4, with TRBD1 identical over 9 bases. The V segment lost 4 bases and the J segment 8 bases; nucleotides outside the gene matches: 2. The CDR3 has 13 amino acids. Germline CDR1 SGHTA, CDR2 FQGTGA. CDR3 nucleotide sequence: TGTGCCAGCAGCTCCGGGACAGGGGAAAAACTGTTTTTT. This codes for CASSSGTGEKLFF.

This clone was counted at least ten times. The rearrangement links TRBV15 to TRBJ1-1; D possibly corresponds to TRBD1 (5 bases). Germline assignment: CDR1 LNHNV and CDR2 YYDKDF (reference sequence). Deletions cut 1 base from V and 1 base from J, with 7 bases between. This CDR3 comprises 14 residues. CDR3 sequence: CATSRAQGNTEAFF. CDR3 sequence (DNA): TGTGCCACCAGCAGAGCCCAGGGGAACACTGAAGCTTTCTTT.

J is TRBJ2-1 and V is TRBV5-4; the D call may be TRBD1 or TRBD2 (6 bases each). Trimming cost V 4 bases and J 5 bases, with 13 bases left between them. In germline, CDR1 is SGHNT, CDR2 YYREEE (reference sequence). The CDR3 is made up of 14 amino acids. CDR3 sequence reads: CASSLGGRNNEQFF. In DNA, the CDR3 is TGTGCCAGCAGCCTGGGGGGCAGAAACAATGAGCAGTTCTTC.

The CDR3 region has the DNA TGTGCCAGCAGCGTAAGACAGGGGGCTTGGGAGACCCAGTACTTC. Translating it yields CASSVRQGAWETQYF. The chain links TRBV9 to TRBJ2-5, with TRBD1 matching 10 bases. V lost 1 base, J lost 5 bases, and 5 bases stayed unmatched. Germline lookup yields CDR1 SGDLS and CDR2 YYNGEE. This CDR3 has 15 residues.

The chain uses TRBV6-5 and TRBJ2-1, with TRBD1 matching 7 bases. Germline assignment: CDR1 MNHEY and CDR2 SVGAGI. This CDR3 is 15 amino acids long. The V gene end was trimmed by 0 bases and the J gene end by 8 bases; junction bases not matched to a gene: 7. The CDR3 sequence is CASSYSNRGEHEQFF. CDR3 bases: TGTGCCAGCAGTTACTCGAACAGGGGAGAACATGAGCAGTTCTTC.

The chain has TRBV7-9 and TRBJ1-1; 7 bases agree with TRBD1. Germline CDR1 and CDR2: SEHNR and FQNEAQ (reference sequence). After removal of 4 bases from V and 0 bases from J, the junction contained 11 bases not matched to a gene. This CDR3 comprises 17 residues. The CDR3 DNA reads TGTGCCAGCAGCTCCCCTCCGACAGGGAGGATGAACACTGAAGCTTTCTTT. Translating it yields CASSSPPTGRMNTEAFF.

This sequence joins TRBV10-3 and TRBJ2-7, with a weak D call TRBD1 (6 bases). The CDR3 length is 14 residues. The germline V and J ends were trimmed by 2 bases and 1 base, with 9 bases remaining between them. Germline V gene sequence: CDR1 ENHRY, CDR2 SYGVKD. The CDR3 nucleotides are TGTGCCATCAGTGAGAGGGACAATTCCTACGAGCAGTACTTC. Protein sequence: CAISERDNSYEQYF.